Below, 25 T cell receptor beta chains from the same sample are listed, as sequenced in a study of cytomegalovirus exposure and HLA in healthy donors. This PCR relied on a set of 60 Vbeta primers and 13 Jbeta primers. TCRdb keeps only in-frame clones here, not all; method: immunoSEQ multiplex PCR. The repertoire holds about 160,000 clones, 80% to 85% seen once, with around 8% in the top ten. The sample was PBMCs. The receptors shown here come from a male donor in good health and CMV-seropositive.

J is TRBJ1-6 and V is TRBV5-1; 8 bases agree with TRBD1. The germline V gene encodes CDR1 SGHRS and CDR2 YFSETQ. V shed 3 bases and J 10 bases; nucleotides not matched to a gene: 12. The CDR3 is made up of 16 amino acids. This CDR3 reads CASSSGRGQGASPLHF. The CDR3 nucleotides read TGCGCCAGCAGCTCCGGACGCGGACAGGGCGCATCACCCCTCCACTTT. The full variable domain, completed using reference TRBV5-1 and TRBJ1-6, is KAGVTQTPRYLIKTRGQQVTLSCSPISGHRSVSWYQQTPGQGLQFLFEYFSETQRNKGNFPGRFSGRQFSNSRSEMNVSTLELGDSALYLCASSSGRGQGASPLHFGNGTRLTVT.

The CDR3 reads CASSTPGGAREQYF. The CDR3, as DNA: TGTGCCAGCAGTACCCCGGGTGGGGCACGGGAGCAGTACTTC. V usage is TRBV11-2 and J usage is TRBJ2-7, with a possible D match to TRBD1 (5 bases). This CDR3 contains 14 residues. Trimming stripped 6 bases from V and 7 bases from J, with 19 bases between. The germline V gene encodes CDR1 SGHAT and CDR2 FQNNGV.

The J gene is TRBJ1-3, the V gene TRBV12-5; no firm D call. Trimming left V 7 bases short and J 4 bases short, with 11 bases between. Germline V CDR1 and CDR2: LGHNT, FRNRAP. CDR3 size: 13 residues. The CDR3 loop is CASAGGGGNTIYF. As DNA, the CDR3 is TGTGCTAGTGCAGGCGGCGGGGGAAACACCATATATTTT. Full variable domain (missing parts from reference TRBV12-5 and TRBJ1-3): DARVTQTPRHKVTEMGQEVTMRCQPILGHNTVFWYRQTMMQGLELLAYFRNRAPLDDSGMPKDRFSAEMPDATLATLKIQPSEPRDSAVYFCASAGGGGNTIYFGEGSWLTVV.

This chain links TRBV15 with TRBJ1-2, with unresolved D. CDR3 size: 12 residues. V gave up 5 bases and J gave up 8 bases, with 12 bases separating them. Germline CDR1 LNHNV, CDR2 YYDKDF (reference sequence). CDR3 bases: TGTGCCACCAGCGCCCAAGGCGGGGGCTACACCTTC. It yields the protein CATSAQGGGYTF.

The rearrangement links TRBV10-3 to TRBJ2-6, with 7 positions matching TRBD2. This CDR3 has 20 amino acids. Germline V lookup: CDR1 ENHRY, CDR2 SYGVKD. Trimming at V came to 5 bases and at J to 0 bases, leaving 16 bases not matched to a gene. The CDR3 loop reads CAISSSPHSGTSSGANVLTF. The CDR3 DNA follows: TGTGCCATCAGTTCTTCCCCCCACAGCGGGACCTCCTCTGGGGCCAACGTCCTGACTTTC.

The V call is TRBV27, the J call TRBJ2-7; 8 nucleotides align to TRBD1. The CDR3 contains 15 residues. Germline V gives CDR1 MNHEY, CDR2 SMNVEV (reference sequence). V lost 4 bases to trimming and J lost 0 bases; unmatched junction nucleotides: 5. This CDR3 is CASSWGQVASYEQYF. CDR3 bases: TGTGCCAGCAGTTGGGGACAGGTCGCCTCCTACGAGCAGTACTTC.

The CDR3 DNA sequence: TGTGCCAGCAGCTCGCAGGGGACAGAAGTCTACGAGCAGTACTTC. This codes for CASSSQGTEVYEQYF. The rearrangement links TRBV9 to TRBJ2-7; 7 nucleotides line up with TRBD1. This CDR3 comprises 15 residues. Trimming took 4 bases from V and 3 from J; bases not matched to a gene: 10. CDR1 and CDR2 (germline): SGDLS, YYNGEE.

This clone turned up a few times. This chain uses TRBV27 with TRBJ2-7; 9 bases match TRBD1. In germline, CDR1 is MNHEY, CDR2 SMNVEV (reference sequence). The CDR3 totals 15 residues. The J segment lost 3 bases and the V segment lost 0 bases, leaving 3 bases of the junction unmatched. The CDR3 here is CASSLSGTGFYEQYF. As DNA, the CDR3 is TGTGCCAGCAGTTTATCTGGGACAGGGTTCTACGAGCAGTACTTC.

The chain uses TRBV9 and TRBJ2-5, with TRBD2 matching over 7 bases. The DNA end is a closer match to TRBJ2-7, so the J assignment may be wrong. Germline lookup yields CDR1 SGDLS and CDR2 YYNGEE. This CDR3 has 20 amino acids. In nucleotides, the CDR3 is TGTGCCAGCCCCGTTCCGGGCAGAACCACCCCGGGACTAACCCCCCGCGAGCAGTACTTC. Translated, it gives CASPVPGRTTPGLTPREQYF.

J is TRBJ1-5 and V is TRBV18, with D perhaps TRBD1 (5 bases). Germline CDR1 is KGHSH and CDR2 is LQKENI. V shed 3 bases and J shed 6 bases, with 12 bases lying between them. There are 14 residues in the CDR3. CDR3 loop: CASSPSKGVQPQHF. The CDR3 nucleotides read TGTGCCAGCTCACCTTCTAAAGGGGTTCAGCCCCAGCATTTT.

V usage is TRBV5-6 and J usage is TRBJ1-4; D remains ambiguous. The CDR3 loop spans 16 amino acids. Trimming left V 2 bases short and J 3 bases short, with 14 bases between. Per germline, CDR1 SGHDT and CDR2 YYEEEE. The CDR3 region has the DNA TGTGCCAGCAGCTTAAACGGGGTCCTCTCTAATGAAAAACTGTTTTTT. Encoded protein: CASSLNGVLSNEKLFF. Combining the CDR3 with reference TRBV5-6 and TRBJ1-4 gives the whole variable domain DAGVTQSPTHLIKTRGQQVTLRCSPKSGHDTVSWYQQALGQGPQFIFQYYEEEERQRGNFPDRFSGHQFPNYSSELNVNALLLGDSALYLCASSLNGVLSNEKLFFGSGTQLSVL.

The DNA for the CDR3 is TGTGCCAGCAGTTATAGAGGGGTCCGGGGTAGCGGGTTTTCCTACGAGCAGTACTTC. Encoded protein: CASSYRGVRGSGFSYEQYF. V usage is TRBV27 and J usage is TRBJ2-7, with 7 nucleotides matching TRBD2. With 4 bases clipped from V and 1 base from J, the junction kept 19 bases outside the gene matches. The CDR3 runs to 19 residues. CDR1 MNHEY and CDR2 SMNVEV come from the germline V gene (reference sequence).

The chain has TRBV6-5 and TRBJ1-1; D is unclear. The V gene's germline CDR1 is MNHEY and CDR2 SVGAGI. The CDR3 consists of 15 residues. The V end was cut by 2 bases, the J end by 2 bases, with 12 bases between. DNA for the CDR3: TGTGCCAGCAGTTACGGTGCGCGATTTAACACTGAAGCTTTCTTT. It codes for CASSYGARFNTEAFF.

The CDR3 spells CASSPQRGIIGDTEAFF. CDR3 nucleotide sequence: TGTGCCAGCTCACCCCAACGGGGGATCATAGGGGACACTGAAGCTTTCTTT. V usage is TRBV18 and J usage is TRBJ1-1, with a weak D call TRBD1 (5 bases). The V end was cut by 3 bases, the J end by 3 bases, with 20 bases between. CDR3 length: 17 residues. CDR1 and CDR2 (germline): KGHSH, LQKENI.

This chain uses TRBV28 with TRBJ2-7; 14 bases fit TRBD2. Trimming at V came to 6 bases and at J to 7 bases, leaving 8 bases not matched to a gene. The CDR3 is 15 residues long. Per the germline V gene, CDR1 is MDHEN and CDR2 is SYDVKM. The chain's CDR3 is CASRTSGLAGAEQYF. The CDR3 nucleotides read TGTGCCAGCAGAACCTCGGGACTAGCGGGAGCTGAGCAGTACTTC.

J is TRBJ2-5 and V is TRBV15, with TRBD2 matching over 11 bases. CDR3 length equals 19 residues. CDR1 and CDR2 from the germline V gene are LNHNV and YYDKDF (reference sequence). The J segment lost 1 base and the V segment lost 0 bases, leaving 10 bases of the junction unmatched. CDR3 coding DNA: TGTGCCACCAGCAGAGATCTCTGGGCTAGCGGGAGGTCCCAAGAGACCCAGTACTTC. Amino acids: CATSRDLWASGRSQETQYF.

As for this clone: The junction does not match germline at one end; this may be a read error. For the CDR3, the DNA is TGTGCCAGCTCGCCACTTGACAGCATGAACACTGAAGCTTTCTTT. It specifies CASSPLDSMNTEAFF. The chain uses TRBV18 and TRBJ1-1; D may be TRBD1 (5 bases). Germline CDR1 reads KGHSH; CDR2 reads LQKENI. The CDR3 covers 15 residues.

The chain uses TRBV5-4 and TRBJ1-6; 7 bases fit TRBD1. The junction had 10 bases not matched to a gene; V was cut back by 5 bases and J by 8 bases. The CDR3 is made up of 15 amino acids. Per germline, CDR1 SGHNT and CDR2 YYREEE (reference sequence). CDR3: CASSSGQRGHSPLHF. Here the CDR3 DNA reads TGTGCCAGCAGTTCGGGACAGAGAGGGCATTCACCCCTCCACTTT.

The chain employs TRBV7-2 and TRBJ2-7; possible D gene TRBD1, 5 bases. The CDR3 sequence is 14 residues long. CDR1 is SGHTA and CDR2 is FQGNSA in the germline V gene. The ends were cut back, 7 bases at V and 3 bases at J, with 16 bases in the middle. The CDR3 spells CASKPPDRGYEQYF. CDR3 DNA: TGTGCCAGCAAACCTCCTGATAGGGGCTACGAGCAGTACTTC.

This clone occurred once. The DNA of the CDR3 is TGTGCCTGGAGACAGAATTCCGATCAGCCCCAGCATTTT. Amino acids: CAWRQNSDQPQHF. The chain employs TRBV30 and TRBJ1-5; no clear D gene. The CDR3 contains 13 residues. CDR1 and CDR2 (germline): GTSNPN, SVGIG (reference sequence). V lost 3 bases and J 5 bases, leaving 11 bases between the germline ends.

As regards this clone: In the same sample, other DNA sequences code for this CDR3. The chain's CDR3 is CASSLGLREQFF. CDR3 nucleotides: TGTGCCAGCAGCTTGGGACTGCGGGAGCAGTTCTTC. The V call is TRBV5-6, the J call TRBJ2-1; D unclear. The CDR3 covers 12 residues. Per germline, CDR1 SGHDT and CDR2 YYEEEE. V was clipped by 0 bases and J by 10 bases, with 8 bases between them.

The chain has TRBV5-1 and TRBJ1-1; D ambiguous. V lost 0 bases to trimming and J lost 3 bases, with 9 bases between them. The CDR3 totals 14 residues. Germline loops: CDR1 SGHRS, CDR2 YFSETQ. The CDR3 sequence is CASSLASGYTEAFF. For the CDR3, the DNA is TGCGCCAGCAGCTTGGCCTCGGGTTACACTGAAGCTTTCTTT.

This chain joins TRBV2 and TRBJ2-3, with a possible D match to TRBD1 (5 bases). The CDR3 consists of 12 residues. Per the germline V gene, CDR1 is SNHLY and CDR2 is FYNNEI. Trimming removed 11 bases at V and 7 bases at J, with 16 bases between. CDR3 protein: CAQSGGAHTQYF. As DNA, the CDR3 is TGTGCCCAGTCCGGTGGGGCTCATACGCAGTATTTT.

The J gene is TRBJ1-5, the V gene TRBV5-1; D is possibly TRBD1 (6 bases). Per the germline V gene, CDR1 is SGHRS and CDR2 is YFSETQ. This CDR3 has 14 residues. Trimming left V 5 bases short and J 4 bases short, with 13 bases between. The CDR3 loop is CASSVDRENQPQHF. In DNA form, the CDR3 reads TGCGCCAGCAGTGTGGACAGAGAAAATCAGCCCCAGCATTTT. Full variable domain (rest looked up from reference TRBV5-1 and TRBJ1-5): KAGVTQTPRYLIKTRGQQVTLSCSPISGHRSVSWYQQTPGQGLQFLFEYFSETQRNKGNFPGRFSGRQFSNSRSEMNVSTLELGDSALYLCASSVDRENQPQHFGDGTRLSIL.

The V call is TRBV6-7, the J call TRBJ1-5, with unresolved D. TRBV6-7 is treated as an ORF (open reading frame) with a function not yet certain. The CDR3 is 18 residues long. Deletions cut 0 bases from V and 0 bases from J, with 15 bases between. The CDR3 reads CASSYSPGAIYSNQPQHF. The CDR3 nucleotides read TGTGCCAGCAGTTACTCGCCGGGAGCCATATATAGCAATCAGCCCCAGCATTTT.